One sample yielded the 2 T cell receptor beta chains listed below, sequenced in a study of cytomegalovirus exposure and HLA in healthy donors. Both 60 Vbeta primers and 13 Jbeta primers went into the PCR. Using immunoSEQ multiplex PCR, the repertoire was profiled, and TCRdb retains in-frame clones only, with some absent. The sample carries approximately 120,000 clones, around 82% recorded once. The sequenced material came from PBMCs. The receptors here all came from a man between 40 and 49 years old in good health and CMV-seronegative.

This sequence joins TRBV2 and TRBJ1-2; D gene uncertain. This CDR3 contains 15 residues. CDR1 and CDR2 from the germline V gene are SNHLY and FYNNEI. V was trimmed by 3 bases and J by 8 bases, leaving 19 bases between them. The CDR3 reads CASSDLVDIFKGYTF. The CDR3 DNA sequence: TGTGCCAGCAGTGACCTGGTAGATATCTTCAAGGGCTACACCTTC.

This clone was counted a few times. The rearrangement uses TRBV10-3 and TRBJ2-6; possibly TRBD1 for D (5 bases). V shed 3 bases and J shed 4 bases, with 7 bases lying between them. Germline values: CDR1 ENHRY, CDR2 SYGVKD. This CDR3 comprises 14 residues. The CDR3 spells CAISDRAGANVLTF. The CDR3 DNA follows: TGTGCCATCAGTGACAGGGCCGGGGCCAACGTCCTGACTTTC.